This T cell receptor (beta chain) emerged from a study of T cells after yellow fever vaccination. Study context: With SMART-Seq v4 Ultra Low Input, the fractions containing low cell numbers were prepared. Notes on the study in general: Abundant clonotypes from the bulk population could contaminate FACS-sorted repertoires. Clonotypes appearing in both CD4 and CD8 compartments existed, and their share was small.

With V trimmed by 2 bases and J by 5 bases, 6 bases remained unmatched. CDR1 LGHNT and CDR2 FRNRAP come from the germline V gene. CDR3 length equals 16 residues. Points on this clonotype: No antigen is known for it.

The study made its TCR cDNA through 5'RACE template switching. That step introduced a universal primer site along with UMIs. TCRdb redid the calling of the 5' RACE reads with MiXCR, one entry per CDR3 protein. This sample has 450,000 to 600,000 distinct CDR3 sequences, with roughly 14% found just once. This receptor was obtained from a man aged 25 to 40 who received the YFV17D yellow fever vaccine. Material: PBMCs, obtained on the day of the yellow fever booster vaccination. The chain links TRBV12-5 to TRBJ2-1, with 10 bases that match TRBD2. Here the CDR3 DNA reads TGTGCTAGTGGTTTGTTACGGACTAGCGGAAACAATGAGCAGTTCTTC. It is translated as CASGLLRTSGNNEQFF.